This T cell receptor beta chain originates from a study of T cell responses to AZD1222 COVID-19 vaccine. Note on this clone: The antigen remains unidentified.

This CDR3 is 15 amino acids long. Germline V CDR1 and CDR2: MGHDK, SYGVNS. V was clipped by 4 bases and J by 2 bases, with 11 bases between them. The data were produced by immunoSEQ multiplex PCR, yet TCRdb's version contains in-frame clones alone and is incomplete. The data hold roughly 80,000 clones, with around nine tenths observed a single time. Regarding the study as a whole: Most donors were white British, females outnumbered males, and clonal diversity was possibly underestimated.

This chain connects TRBV25-1 to TRBJ2-2, with D perhaps matching TRBD1 (6 bases). This specimen consisted of peripheral blood, obtained 28 days after the second AZD1222 dose. This clonotype was obtained from an adult who received the AZD1222 COVID-19 vaccine. The CDR3 DNA is TGTGCCAGCAGTGGGCAGGGGAGTAACACCGGGGAGCTGTTTTTT. Translated: CASSGQGSNTGELFF.